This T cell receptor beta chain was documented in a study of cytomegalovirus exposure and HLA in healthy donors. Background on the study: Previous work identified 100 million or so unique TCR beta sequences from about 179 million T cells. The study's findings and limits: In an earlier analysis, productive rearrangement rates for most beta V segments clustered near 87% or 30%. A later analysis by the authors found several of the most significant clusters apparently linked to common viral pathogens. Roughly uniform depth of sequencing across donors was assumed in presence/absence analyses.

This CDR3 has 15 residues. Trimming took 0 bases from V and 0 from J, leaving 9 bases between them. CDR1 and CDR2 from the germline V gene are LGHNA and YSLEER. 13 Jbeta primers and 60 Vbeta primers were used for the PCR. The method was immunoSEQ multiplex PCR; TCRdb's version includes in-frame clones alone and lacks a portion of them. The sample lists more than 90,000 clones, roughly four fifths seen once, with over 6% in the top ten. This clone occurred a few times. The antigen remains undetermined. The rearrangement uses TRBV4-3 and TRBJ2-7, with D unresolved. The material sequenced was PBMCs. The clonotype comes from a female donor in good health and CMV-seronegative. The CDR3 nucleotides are TGCGCCAGCAGCCAAGACTGGCGGAACTCCTACGAGCAGTACTTC. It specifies CASSQDWRNSYEQYF.